The sample holds many counts of the clone carrying this T cell receptor beta chain. These data come from a study of T-cell memory formation after mild COVID-19. V lost 6 bases to trimming and J lost 1 base; unmatched junction nucleotides: 2. Germline V gene sequence: CDR1 MNHEY, CDR2 SVGAGI. CDR3 size: 13 residues. TCRdb reprocessed the 5' RACE reads with MiXCR, giving one entry per CDR3 protein. The table shows 200,000 or so distinct CDR3 sequences, with around 8.8% occurring only once. The gene calls are TRBV6-5 and TRBJ2-5, with 7 bases lining up with TRBD2. The receptor comes from a man aged 18 to 29 who had mild COVID-19 (a few samples of this study predate the infection). Cell type and time point are not known. Sequencing was performed on PBMCs or a T cell subset sorted from them (not recorded which). CDR3 sequence reads: CASSRGGQETQYF. The CDR3 DNA follows: TGTGCCAGCAGCCGCGGGGGCCAAGAGACCCAGTACTTC.